This is a list of T cell receptor beta chains from one sample in a study of cytomegalovirus exposure and HLA in healthy donors. The protocol was immunoSEQ multiplex PCR, while the TCRdb copy is restricted to in-frame clones and leaves out a portion. The sample gives 250,000 to 400,000 clones, approximately 90% of which show up once; 1.2% is in the top ten. Sequencing input: PBMCs. The receptors derive from a woman aged 25 to 39 in good health and CMV-seropositive. Both conserved end residues are part of each CDR3. D genes are given only for firm matches. Clone size, where shown, is once, few, many, or a class for clones that have expanded.

>NA|TRBV18|NA|TRBJ1-1
TGTGCCAGCTCACCCCAGGAAGTTGGCACTGAAGCTTTCTTT
CASSPQEVGTEAFF
>NA|TRBV5-8|NA|TRBJ2-2
TGTGCCAGCAGCTTGGATTGGAGGAACACCGGGGAGCTGTTTTTT
CASSLDWRNTGELFF
>TRBD1|TRBV27|NA|TRBJ2-7
TGTGCCAGCAGTTATGACAGGGCGAGCTCCTACGAGCAGTACTTC
CASSYDRASSYEQYF
>TRBD1|TRBV11-2|few|TRBJ1-2
TGTGCCAGCAGCTTTAACCCCCGGGACAGGGGGTCCCCAAACTATGGCTACACCTTC
CASSFNPRDRGSPNYGYTF
>TRBD1|TRBV5-4|NA|TRBJ2-1
TGTGCCAGCAGCGGAAAACGGGACAGGGGGGTCAATGAGCAGTTCTTC
CASSGKRDRGVNEQFF
>TRBD2|TRBV27|NA|TRBJ2-1
TGTGCCAGCAGTGGGTTGCGGGGGAGGTTTGAGCAGTTCTTC
CASSGLRGRFEQFF
>NA|TRBV4-2|NA|TRBJ2-2
TGTGCCAGCAGCGGAGGGACCGGGGAGCTGTTTTTT
CASSGGTGELFF
>NA|TRBV4-3|once|TRBJ1-1
TGCGCCAGCAGCCAAGATTTGGTGGCCCTACCTTTCTTT
CASSQDLVALPFF
>NA|TRBV2|NA|TRBJ1-2
TGTGCCAGCAGTGAAACAGACACCTATGGCTACACCTTC
CASSETDTYGYTF
>NA|TRBV27|NA|TRBJ2-4
TGTGCCAGCAGTTTATCGAGGGATCGGGTGACCAAAAACATTCAGTACTTC
CASSLSRDRVTKNIQYF
>NA|TRBV25-1|once|TRBJ2-7
TGTGCCAGCAGTCCTCCGACCTACGAGCAGTACTTC
CASSPPTYEQYF
>TRBD1|TRBV13|few|TRBJ1-2
TGTGCCAGCAGCTCCACGGGACAGGGTTTTTCCACCTTC
CASSSTGQGFSTF
>TRBD1|TRBV7-2|NA|TRBJ1-2
TGTGCCAGCAGCTTAGGTGGGGGGACAGCTAACTATGGCTACACCTTC
CASSLGGGTANYGYTF
>NA|TRBV28|once|TRBJ1-5
TGTGCCAGCAGTTCCGGACCCCTGGGAGGCAATCAGCCCCAGCATTTT
CASSSGPLGGNQPQHF
>NA|TRBV19|NA|TRBJ1-3
TGTGCCAGTAGTAACCGGGGAACTGGAAACACCATATATTTT
CASSNRGTGNTIYF
>NA|TRBV4-3|once|TRBJ1-1
TGCGCCAGCAGCCAAGAAAGGTCCAGACTCACTGAAGCTTTCTTT
CASSQERSRLTEAFF
>NA|TRBV11-2|NA|TRBJ2-7
TGTGCCAGCAGCTTAGTGGAGGGCCCCTACGAGCAGTACTTC
CASSLVEGPYEQYF
>NA|TRBV2|NA|TRBJ2-1
TGTGCCAGCAGTGAGGGGCAGAAGTCCTACAATGAGCAGTTCTTC
CASSEGQKSYNEQFF
>NA|TRBV29-1|once|TRBJ2-2
TGCAGCGGAGACATAGGGGATGCCGGGGAGCTGTTTTTT
CSGDIGDAGELFF
>NA|TRBV5-6|NA|TRBJ2-7
TGTGCCAGCAGCTTGGGCTGGGCAGAATACGAGCAGTACTTC
CASSLGWAEYEQYF
>NA|TRBV30|NA|TRBJ1-1
TGTGCCTGGGGGTCAGGGTTCGGCACTGAAGCTTTCTTT
CAWGSGFGTEAFF
>NA|TRBV7-8|once|TRBJ2-2
TGTGCCAGCAGCTTAGCACAGGTGTCCGGGGAGCTGTTTTTT
CASSLAQVSGELFF
>NA|TRBV5-6|NA|TRBJ2-7
TGTGCCAGCAGCGCGGTCTGGCCTTCCTACGAGCAGTACTTC
CASSAVWPSYEQYF
>NA|TRBV9|NA|TRBJ2-6
TGTGCCAGCAGCGTATTGGGGTCTGGGGCCAACGTCCTGACTTTC
CASSVLGSGANVLTF
>NA|TRBV5-6|NA|TRBJ2-7
TGTGCCAGCAGCTTGACCGGCGGGACAGCCCGATACGAGCAGTACTTC
CASSLTGGTARYEQYF
>TRBD2|TRBV30|NA|TRBJ2-1
TGTGCCTGGGGACTAGCGGGTTCAAATGAGCAGTTCTTC
CAWGLAGSNEQFF
>TRBD2|TRBV5-1|NA|TRBJ2-3
TGCGCCAGTGAAGCGGGGGGTATCACAGATACGCAGTATTTT
CASEAGGITDTQYF
>NA|TRBV6-5|NA|TRBJ1-1
TGTGCCAGCACCTTAGGTCCAGGGCGTAGTGAAGCTTTCTTT
CASTLGPGRSEAFF
>NA|TRBV21-1|NA|TRBJ2-7
TGTGCCAGTAACCCGGACAGGGCCTACGAGCAGTACTTC
CASNPDRAYEQYF
>TRBD1|TRBV7-2|NA|TRBJ2-7
TGTGCCAGCAGCTGGGCAGGGACAGGAAGGCCTGCCGAGCAGTACTTC
CASSWAGTGRPAEQYF
>NA|TRBV9|NA|TRBJ1-2
TGTGCCAGCAGCCCGTCTAGAGGGGGCTACACCTTC
CASSPSRGGYTF
>TRBD2|TRBV2|once|TRBJ2-7
TGTGCCAGCAGGGATAGCGGGAGGGGGTCCTACGAGCAGTACTTC
CASRDSGRGSYEQYF
>NA|TRBV28|NA|TRBJ1-2
TGTGCCAGCATACCCTCGGGGGTATCGGGAGGCTACACCTTC
CASIPSGVSGGYTF
>NA|TRBV4-3|NA|TRBJ2-1
TGCGCCAGCAGCCAAGATCTAGGCACCTACAATGAGCAGTTCTTC
CASSQDLGTYNEQFF
>TRBD2|TRBV12-5|NA|TRBJ2-1
TGTGCTAGTGCCGGGAGGGCCATGTACAATGAGCAGTTCTTC
CASAGRAMYNEQFF
>NA|TRBV6-4|NA|TRBJ2-3
TGTGCCAGCAGCCCAGGACAGAGCACAGATACGCAGTATTTT
CASSPGQSTDTQYF
>TRBD1|TRBV6-5|NA|TRBJ1-2
TGTGCCAGCAGTCCGACAGGGCCTTTCTATGGCTACACCTTC
CASSPTGPFYGYTF
>NA|TRBV30|NA|TRBJ1-4
TGTGCCTGGAGTCTCCCGTTGGGTCAGCCGTTAGAGGAGGAAAAACTGTTTTTT
CAWSLPLGQPLEEEKLFF
>NA|TRBV6-1|NA|TRBJ2-3
TGTGCCAGCAGTGGTGGCACCCTCCACACAGATACGCAGTATTTT
CASSGGTLHTDTQYF
>NA|TRBV10-3|NA|TRBJ2-7
TGTGCCATCAGTGATGGGACAACCTACGAGCAGTACTTC
CAISDGTTYEQYF
>NA|TRBV30|few|TRBJ1-6
TGTGCCTGGAGTGTCGGGTTCCCCCTCCACTTT
CAWSVGFPLHF
>NA|TRBV13|NA|TRBJ2-2
TGTGCCAGCAGCCACCCAGGAGAGGCGAACACCGGGGAGCTGTTTTTT
CASSHPGEANTGELFF
>NA|TRBV4-1|NA|TRBJ1-6
TGCGCCAGCAGCCAGGGCAATAATTCACCCCTCCACTTT
CASSQGNNSPLHF
>TRBD1|TRBV7-3|few|TRBJ2-7
TGTGCCAGCAGTTTAGGGGGCGGCTCCTACGAGCAGTACTTC
CASSLGGGSYEQYF
>NA|TRBV27|NA|TRBJ1-2
TGTGCCAGCAGCTTTATCGGTGGTTACTATGGCTACACCTTC
CASSFIGGYYGYTF
>TRBD2|TRBV5-4|NA|TRBJ2-1
TGTGCCAGCAGCTTTACTAGCGGGGGGGCCAATGAGCAGTTCTTC
CASSFTSGGANEQFF
>NA|TRBV5-1|NA|TRBJ2-5
TGCGCCAGCAGCTTGGTCGTGCAGGAGACCCAGTACTTC
CASSLVVQETQYF
>NA|TRBV4-3|NA|TRBJ2-2
TGCGCCAGCACCCCACGGGGGGCGCGAGGCGGGGAGCTGTTTTTT
CASTPRGARGGELFF